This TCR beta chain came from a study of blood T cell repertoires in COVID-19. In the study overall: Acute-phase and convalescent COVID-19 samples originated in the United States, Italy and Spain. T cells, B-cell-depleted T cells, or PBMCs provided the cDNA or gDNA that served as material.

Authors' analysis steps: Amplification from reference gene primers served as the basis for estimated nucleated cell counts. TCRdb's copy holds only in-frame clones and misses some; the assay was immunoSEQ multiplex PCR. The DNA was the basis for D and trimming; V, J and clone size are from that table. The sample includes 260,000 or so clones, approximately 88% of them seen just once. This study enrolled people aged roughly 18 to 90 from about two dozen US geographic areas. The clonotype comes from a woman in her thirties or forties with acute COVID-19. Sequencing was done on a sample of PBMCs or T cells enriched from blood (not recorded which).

CDR3 DNA sequence: TGCGCCAGCAGCAGGGGACTAAAAACTGAAGCTTTCTTT. Translated, it gives CASSRGLKTEAFF. The rearrangement links TRBV10-1 to TRBJ1-1, with D possibly matching TRBD1 (6 bases). Deletions cut 6 bases from V and 5 bases from J, with 13 bases between. CDR3 length equals 13 residues. Germline V gene data show CDR1 as WNHNN and CDR2 as SYGVQD (reference sequence).